Sequencing of this T cell receptor beta chain was carried out in a study of blood T cell repertoires in COVID-19. About the research overall: Both acute and convalescent COVID-19 samples were obtained from the United States, Italy and Spain. The cDNA or gDNA used as material had been derived from T cells, B-cell-depleted T cells, or PBMCs.

In the original processing: How many nucleated cells were present was estimated from reference gene primer amplification. Repertoires were generated with immunoSEQ multiplex PCR, while TCRdb's copy carries only in-frame clones and drops some. V and J calls plus clone size are reproduced from that table; the DNA served to infer D and trimming. The sample includes under 150,000 clones, around four fifths of them seen just once. CDR3 size: 11 residues. From germline, CDR1 is SGDLS and CDR2 YYNGEE. The germline V and J ends were trimmed by 6 bases and 11 bases, with 12 bases remaining between them. This clone was observed a single time.

The receptor was derived from a human donor in a cohort sampled during active COVID-19. The chain has TRBV9 and TRBJ1-5, with D unclear. Input material: peripheral blood. The CDR3 bases are TGTGCCAGCACCTATAGATCGACCCAGCATTTT. Protein: CASTYRSTQHF.